The rows below give T cell receptor beta chains drawn from one sample of a study of cytomegalovirus exposure and HLA in healthy donors. Produced via immunoSEQ multiplex PCR; TCRdb's table is partial and in-frame only. Of around 130,000 clones listed, roughly 90% were seen once; the top ten hold approximately 1.3%. Sequencing input: PBMCs. All receptors come from a man between 25 and 39 years old in good health and CMV-seronegative. CDR3s include the opening cysteine and the closing phenylalanine or tryptophan. A D gene is named only where the DNA matches it firmly. Part of the rows lack a size; the others show once, few, many or a class for expanded clones.

cdr3_nt cdr3_aa cdr3_length j_call v_call d_call clone_size
TGCGCCAGCAGCCAAGATAGATTACAGGGGGACTGGGGTGTGAACACTGAAGCTTTCTTT CASSQDRLQGDWGVNTEAFF 20 TRBJ1-1 TRBV4-1 TRBD1 few
TGTGCCTGGATAGGTTCGCGAGGTAGGAAAGACGAGCAGTACTTC CAWIGSRGRKDEQYF 15 TRBJ2-7 TRBV30 - -
TGTGCCAGCAGGCCTGGGAGGACTAGCGGTCTAACAAGCACAGATACGCAGTATTTT CASRPGRTSGLTSTDTQYF 19 TRBJ2-3 TRBV11-2 TRBD2 -
TGTGCCAGCTCCGTCTCCGGGGAGGGGGATACGCAGTATTTT CASSVSGEGDTQYF 14 TRBJ2-3 TRBV18 TRBD2 -
TGTGCCAGTAGTATAGATCTATGGAGGAACTACGAGCAGTACTTC CASSIDLWRNYEQYF 15 TRBJ2-7 TRBV19 - -
TGTGCCAGCAGCTTAGTAGGAAGGGAGGCGTATGGCTACACCTTC CASSLVGREAYGYTF 15 TRBJ1-2 TRBV7-9 - -
TGTGCCAGCAGTTATCTCGGACAGGGCTTAGGTGAAGCTTTCTTT CASSYLGQGLGEAFF 15 TRBJ1-1 TRBV6-5 TRBD1 once
TGTGCCAGCAAAAGGGACAGGGCGGACACCGGGGAGCTGTTTTTT CASKRDRADTGELFF 15 TRBJ2-2 TRBV6-5 TRBD1 -
TGCAGTGCTAGAATCGGGGAGACCCAGTACTTC CSARIGETQYF 11 TRBJ2-5 TRBV20-1 - -
TGTGCCAGCAGCCCGGACAACTACAACAATGAGCAGTTCTTC CASSPDNYNNEQFF 14 TRBJ2-1 TRBV2 - -
TGTGCCAGCAGCTTGATGACTAGCTACAATGAGCAGTTCTTC CASSLMTSYNEQFF 14 TRBJ2-1 TRBV7-9 - -
TGTGCCAGCAGCTCGTACGACAGGGGTGGCTACACCTTC CASSSYDRGGYTF 13 TRBJ1-2 TRBV7-2 TRBD1 -
TGCGCCAGCAGCCAAGATCCCCCCGGACAGGGGTCTTACAATGAGCAGTTCTTC CASSQDPPGQGSYNEQFF 18 TRBJ2-1 TRBV4-3 TRBD1 once
TGTGCCAGCAGCCGAAGCGGGGGAAGCACAGATACGCAGTATTTT CASSRSGGSTDTQYF 15 TRBJ2-3 TRBV7-3 TRBD2 once
TGTGCCAGTAGTATTAGGCTAGCGAACTACGAGCAGTACTTC CASSIRLANYEQYF 14 TRBJ2-7 TRBV19 - -
TGTGCCAGCAGCCCCCCTCCAGGGCCCAGTGAAGCTTTCTTT CASSPPPGPSEAFF 14 TRBJ1-1 TRBV6-5 - -
TGTGCCAGCAGTCCCGGCCCAGGCACCGGGGAGCTGTTTTTT CASSPGPGTGELFF 14 TRBJ2-2 TRBV27 - -
TGTGCCAGCAGCTTAGTCCAGCGGGGAAGAGATGAGCAGTTCTTC CASSLVQRGRDEQFF 15 TRBJ2-1 TRBV7-9 TRBD2 once
TGCGCCAGCAGCCAAGCCTTTAGCGGGAGTGACAAAAATGAGCAGTTCTTC CASSQAFSGSDKNEQFF 17 TRBJ2-1 TRBV4-1 TRBD2 -
TGTGCCAGCAGCCCCGGACAGGGAACGCAGTATTTT CASSPGQGTQYF 12 TRBJ2-3 TRBV7-3 TRBD1 -
TGTGCCACGACCCCCTCCTTCGACAGGGGGAGGCCTGAAGCTTTCTTT CATTPSFDRGRPEAFF 16 TRBJ1-1 TRBV19 TRBD1 -
TGTGCCAGCAGCTTAGGCAGGGGCCTTGGGGAGACCCAGTACTTC CASSLGRGLGETQYF 15 TRBJ2-5 TRBV7-9 - -
TGTGCCAGCCGTGAGGGGGTTCCCCAAGAGACCCAGTACTTC CASREGVPQETQYF 14 TRBJ2-5 TRBV9 - -
TGCGCCAGCAGCCAAGATCAAGCGGGAGGAGAGACCCAGTACTTC CASSQDQAGGETQYF 15 TRBJ2-5 TRBV4-1 TRBD2 -
TGCGCCAGCAGTCAGGGGTTGAACACTGAAGCTTTCTTT CASSQGLNTEAFF 13 TRBJ1-1 TRBV10-1 - -
TGTGCCAGCAGTTCTCCCGGGCAAGAGACCCAGTACTTC CASSSPGQETQYF 13 TRBJ2-5 TRBV6-5 - -
TGTGCCAGCAGGGAATACAGGGGGCCCACTGAAGCTTTCTTT CASREYRGPTEAFF 14 TRBJ1-1 TRBV2 TRBD1 -
TGTGCCCTATCGGGGAGCGGGGCGATGAACACTGAAGCTTTCTTT CALSGSGAMNTEAFF 15 TRBJ1-1 TRBV7-2 - -
TGTGCCAGCAGCTTTAGCGGGAGTCGTGGCGGCAATGAGCAGTTCTTC CASSFSGSRGGNEQFF 16 TRBJ2-1 TRBV7-2 TRBD2 -
TGTGCCAGCAGCTTCCTTATAAACACCGGGACAGGGGTCACCGGGGAGCTGTTTTTT CASSFLINTGTGVTGELFF 19 TRBJ2-2 TRBV5-6 TRBD1 -
TGTGCCAGCAGGACTAGTAGGGGGGGGAACCAGGGGTTTAATGAAAAACTGTTTTTT CASRTSRGGNQGFNEKLFF 19 TRBJ1-4 TRBV27 - -
TGTGCCAGCAGCTTACAGGGGGCGCCTGGAAACACCATATATTTT CASSLQGAPGNTIYF 15 TRBJ1-3 TRBV7-2 TRBD1 once
TGTGCCAGCAGTCCAAGCGGGAGCTCCTACAATGAGCAGTTCTTC CASSPSGSSYNEQFF 15 TRBJ2-1 TRBV6-1 TRBD2 -
TGTGCCAGCAGCGAAGACAGGGCTGAAGCTTTCTTT CASSEDRAEAFF 12 TRBJ1-1 TRBV11-1 TRBD1 -
TGCGCCAGCAGCCACGTTAATGAAAAACTGTTTTTT CASSHVNEKLFF 12 TRBJ1-4 TRBV4-1 - -
TGCGCCAGCAGCTTGAGTGGCCCAATTCAGTACTTC CASSLSGPIQYF 12 TRBJ2-4 TRBV5-1 - -
TGTGCCAGCAGCCCGGGACAGGCGCCCGGGGGTGAGCAGTACTTC CASSPGQAPGGEQYF 15 TRBJ2-7 TRBV13 TRBD1 -
TGTGCCAGCCCCAGGCTTAAGGGAGGCTATGGCTACACCTTC CASPRLKGGYGYTF 14 TRBJ1-2 TRBV11-2 - once
TGTGCCAGCTCAAAAAACACGGGGGACTCCTATGGCTACACCTTC CASSKNTGDSYGYTF 15 TRBJ1-2 TRBV18 - -
TGTGCTAGTGGTTTGGTACTAGGGAAAAGTACTGAAGCTTTCTTT CASGLVLGKSTEAFF 15 TRBJ1-1 TRBV12-5 - -
TGCGCCAGCAGCGCGCAGGGAGGGGTAGCCGAGCAGTACTTC CASSAQGGVAEQYF 14 TRBJ2-7 TRBV5-1 TRBD2 -
TGCGCCAGCAGAGCGGGGATACAAGAGACCCAGTACTTC CASRAGIQETQYF 13 TRBJ2-5 TRBV4-1 TRBD2 -
TGCGCCAGCAGCCACTCTGGGGGGTTGAACACTGAAGCTTTCTTT CASSHSGGLNTEAFF 15 TRBJ1-1 TRBV4-3 - -
TGTGCCAGCAGGACGACTGGACAGGGCGGGGAGCTGTTTTTT CASRTTGQGGELFF 14 TRBJ2-2 TRBV11-2 TRBD1 -
TGTGCCACCAGCAGAGAAGGGGGAAGCTACAATGAGCAGTTCTTC CATSREGGSYNEQFF 15 TRBJ2-1 TRBV15 - -
TGCGCCAGCAGCCAAGTCGTGATCACGGACAATGAGCAGTTCTTC CASSQVVITDNEQFF 15 TRBJ2-1 TRBV4-1 - -
TGTGCCACCCGACAGGGGGACGCCGGGGAGCTGTTTTTT CATRQGDAGELFF 13 TRBJ2-2 TRBV10-3 TRBD1 -
TGTGCCAGCAGCTTAGTCGGGGAGTTAGACTATGGCTACACCTTC CASSLVGELDYGYTF 15 TRBJ1-2 TRBV7-6 - -
TGTGCTAGTGGTGGGACAGGGTCGAGCGCAGATACGCAGTATTTT CASGGTGSSADTQYF 15 TRBJ2-3 TRBV12-5 TRBD1 -
TGTGCCAGCAGGACAGCCCCCTCCTACGAGCAGTACTTC CASRTAPSYEQYF 13 TRBJ2-7 TRBV5-6 - few
TGTGCCAGCTCGGCAGGGGCCCACTCCTACGAGCAGTACTTC CASSAGAHSYEQYF 14 TRBJ2-7 TRBV18 - once